Listed below are T cell receptor beta chains from one sample, sequenced in a study of shared clonotypes between healthy human individuals. The data were produced by immunoSEQ multiplex PCR, yet TCRdb's version contains in-frame clones alone and is incomplete. The table has roughly 600,000 clones, 95% to 98% seen once. The sample comprised naive CD8+ T cells sorted from blood. These receptors all stem from a young man in good health. The CDR3 runs from the conserved cysteine through the conserved F or W. The D gene is left open where the match is weak.

j_call | d_call | v_call | cdr3_aa | cdr3_nt
TRBJ2-7 | TRBD2 | TRBV7-9 | CASSPGLAGYEQYF | TGTGCCAGCAGCCCTGGACTAGCGGGATACGAGCAGTACTTC
TRBJ2-1 | - | TRBV9 | CASSVAGDNEQFF | TGTGCCAGCAGCGTAGCCGGAGACAATGAGCAGTTCTTC
TRBJ2-7 | - | TRBV6-6 | CASSYSSGQHYEQYF | TGTGCCAGCAGTTACAGTTCAGGACAGCACTACGAGCAGTACTTC
TRBJ1-2 | - | TRBV28 | CASSFFVPGDGYTF | TGTGCCAGCAGTTTTTTCGTACCGGGTGATGGCTACACCTTC
TRBJ2-7 | TRBD2 | TRBV5-4 | CASSGGTSGSWHEQYF | TGTGCCAGCAGCGGGGGGACTAGCGGGAGTTGGCACGAGCAGTACTTC
TRBJ2-1 | TRBD2 | TRBV7-8 | CASSLEGLGMNEQFF | TGTGCCAGCAGCCTGGAGGGACTAGGCATGAATGAGCAGTTCTTC
TRBJ2-3 | - | TRBV11-1 | CASSLAFGSTDTQYF | TGTGCCAGCAGCTTAGCTTTTGGGTCGACAGATACGCAGTATTTT
TRBJ2-7 | TRBD2 | TRBV27 | CASSSTSGWYEQYF | TGTGCCAGCAGTTCGACTAGCGGGTGGTACGAGCAGTACTTC
TRBJ1-4 | TRBD1 | TRBV7-9 | CASSPLTGDGEKLFF | TGTGCCAGCAGCCCCCTTACAGGGGACGGTGAAAAACTGTTTTTT
TRBJ2-1 | - | TRBV15 | CATSRGPGTSSYNEQFF | TGTGCCACCAGCAGGGGCCCCGGCACGAGCTCCTACAATGAGCAGTTCTTC
TRBJ2-7 | - | TRBV2 | CASSAGFGPYEQYF | TGTGCCAGCAGTGCAGGGTTTGGGCCCTACGAGCAGTACTTC
TRBJ2-7 | TRBD2 | TRBV5-5 | CASSLLRGGYEQYF | TGTGCCAGCAGCTTGTTGCGCGGGGGATACGAGCAGTACTTC
TRBJ2-7 | - | TRBV25-1 | CASSESTGAYEQYF | TGTGCCAGCAGTGAATCTACGGGAGCCTACGAGCAGTACTTC
TRBJ2-3 | - | TRBV6-1 | CASSEMGTDTQYF | TGTGCCAGCAGTGAAATGGGTACAGATACGCAGTATTTT
TRBJ2-7 | - | TRBV5-5 | CASLNRDRSSEQYF | TGTGCCAGCCTCAACAGGGATCGGTCGAGCGAGCAGTACTTC
TRBJ1-3 | - | TRBV27 | CASSFPHRRYF | TGTGCCAGCAGTTTCCCTCACCGTCGGTATTTT
TRBJ2-2 | - | TRBV6-5 | CASSYSYTGELFF | TGTGCCAGCAGTTACTCGTACACCGGGGAGCTGTTTTTT
TRBJ2-5 | TRBD1 | TRBV27 | CASSLWATGEETQYF | TGTGCCAGCAGTTTATGGGCCACAGGGGAGGAGACCCAGTACTTC
TRBJ2-3 | - | TRBV27 | CASSSQSTDTQYF | TGTGCCAGCAGTTCACAGTCCACAGATACGCAGTATTTT
TRBJ2-1 | - | TRBV29-1 | CSVVSVGREGAYNEQFF | TGCAGCGTTGTATCAGTGGGGCGGGAAGGGGCATACAATGAGCAGTTCTTC
TRBJ2-3 | TRBD2 | TRBV11-2 | CASSQGLAGPFSTDTQYF | TGTGCCAGCAGCCAGGGACTAGCGGGACCGTTTAGCACAGATACGCAGTATTTT
TRBJ2-6 | TRBD1 | TRBV29-1 | CSVEEGQGAGANVLTF | TGCAGCGTTGAAGAAGGTCAGGGGGCTGGGGCCAACGTCCTGACTTTC
TRBJ2-7 | - | TRBV7-9 | CASSPDRREQYF | TGTGCCAGCAGCCCGGATCGCAGGGAGCAGTACTTC
TRBJ2-3 | - | TRBV5-5 | CASSLGGSSTDTQYF | TGTGCCAGCAGCTTGGGCGGATCCAGCACAGATACGCAGTATTTT
TRBJ2-7 | - | TRBV2 | CASSPLEVEQYF | TGTGCCAGCAGTCCTTTGGAAGTCGAGCAGTACTTC
TRBJ2-1 | - | TRBV10-3 | CAISLEGHEQFF | TGTGCCATCAGCTTGGAGGGGCACGAGCAGTTCTTC
TRBJ2-1 | - | TRBV27 | CASSAPFGGAGNEQFF | TGTGCCAGCAGCGCGCCTTTTGGGGGGGCGGGTAATGAGCAGTTCTTC